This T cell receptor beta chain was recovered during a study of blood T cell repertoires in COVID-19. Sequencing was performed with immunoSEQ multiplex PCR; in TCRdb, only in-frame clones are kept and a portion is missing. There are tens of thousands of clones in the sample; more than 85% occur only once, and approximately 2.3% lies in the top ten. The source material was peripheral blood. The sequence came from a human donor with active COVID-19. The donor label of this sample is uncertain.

The CDR3 loop is CASSGWTGETGNTIYF. DNA of the CDR3: TGTGCCAGTAGTGGATGGACAGGGGAAACTGGAAACACCATATATTTT. The chain links TRBV19 to TRBJ1-3; TRBD1 agrees at 9 bases. Trimming at V came to 5 bases and at J to 2 bases, leaving 7 bases not matched to a gene. This CDR3 region has 16 residues. The germline gives CDR1 LNHDA, CDR2 SQIVND (reference sequence).